This TCR beta chain was recovered during a study of beta chain features in type 1 diabetes. This clone was counted a few times. Its antigen is currently unknown. CDR3 length equals 16 residues. The V gene's germline CDR1 is SGHRS and CDR2 YFSETQ. V gave up 4 bases and J gave up 4 bases; unmatched junction bases: 12. Expressed TCRB transcripts got sequenced, as all isolated RNA was reverse transcribed. This table comes from immunoSEQ multiplex PCR, and its TCRdb copy is limited to in-frame clones, with some not included. This sample has roughly 340,000 clones; 13% occur once, and the top ten carry around 0.016%. Study-level points and caveats: All four CD4+ subsets of Type 1 diabetes patients contained TCRB CDR3s that were moderately but significantly shorter.

The source of this sequence is a woman between 18 and 29 years old with type 1 diabetes. This sequence joins TRBV5-1 and TRBJ1-2; the match to TRBD1 covers 8 bases. Sequenced material: naive CD4+ T cells from blood. CDR3 in DNA: TGCGCCAGCAGCATGGGACAGGAAGTTTCGGGCTATGGCTACACCTTC. Amino acids: CASSMGQEVSGYGYTF.